The rows below give T cell receptor beta chains drawn from one sample of a study of response to subunit inactivated influenza vaccine. TCRdb reprocessed the RT-PCR reads with MiXCR, giving one entry per CDR3 protein. The sample includes around 480,000 distinct CDR3 sequences, around 9.9% of them seen just once. The sample here was PBMCs from blood, taken about 40 days after vaccination. These receptors were taken from a man aged 45-65 years who received an inactivated influenza vaccine. CDR3s leave out the opening cysteine and the closing phenylalanine or tryptophan. Size is stated for part of the rows, as once, few or many counts, or as a class when the clone is expanded.

.,TRBV9,ASSVATGDEQY
many,TRBV12-3/TRBV12-4,ASRLGLTYYEQY
.,TRBV30,AWTSGQGVIYNEQF
few,TRBV20-1,SASIRGGYT
.,TRBV5-1,ASSLETGNPYEQY
.,TRBV15,ATADRGPYEQY
.,TRBV5-1,ASSLRGLDEQY
.,TRBV28,ASNHKVAGSTYEQY
.,TRBV20-1,SACDWTLGEQY
few,TRBV9,ASSVTPGQEETQY
many,TRBV7-2,ASRIPGMGAEQY
many,TRBV29-1,SVGGQLRSSYEQY
.,TRBV29-1,SVEEVTDTQY
many,TRBV4-1,ASSQVWMGNTEAF
.,TRBV12-3/TRBV12-4,ASSRRRPADTQY
few,TRBV7-2,ASSTAAGGTEAF
many,TRBV10-3,ATTSGDTDTQY
.,TRBV12-3/TRBV12-4,ASSLSGKEAF
few,TRBV7-2,ASSPQRGGLGEQY
few,TRBV2,ASSPFGEETQY
many,TRBV4-3,ASSQELGASGGHEQF
few,TRBV29-1,SVRDFYYEQY
few,TRBV5-1,ASNPGLATWEQF
few,TRBV5-1,ASRIAGSYEQY
few,TRBV20-1,SARSGGQSTDTQY
few,TRBV20-1,SALGQGMYNEQF
many,TRBV20-1,SAYPGGLAKNIQY
.,TRBV14,ASRWGAGYEQY
many,TRBV29-1,SARAHSGANVLT
.,TRBV7-2,ASSSPGQAHGYT
.,TRBV3-1,ASSPRIGTGAGYT
.,TRBV7-9,ASSLVPEGELF
few,TRBV3-1,ASRTGTNGEQF
many,TRBV5-6,ASSLIPGQGVNEQF
many,TRBV27,ASSFQGVGEQF
few,TRBV5-1,ASSPPNRGRLAGRSYNEQF
many,TRBV5-1,ASSGIGTEETQY
.,TRBV27,ASSTSGGTIY
.,TRBV20-1,SARGYRASDEQY
few,TRBV12-3/TRBV12-4,ASSFREYETQY
few,TRBV20-1,SAISGRAYEQY
.,TRBV28,ASSPFLAENTGELF
few,TRBV21-1,ASSKARFTEAF
few,TRBV6-1,ASSRTGFGEAF
.,TRBV6-2/TRBV6-3,ASSPAGGTTDEQY
many,TRBV27,ASSPQGGYLREQY
few,TRBV3-1,ASSLWAGNSGANVLT
few,TRBV5-5,ASSFSGTGGYEQY
few,TRBV9,ASSRTGLEAF
many,TRBV5-1,ASSPGQGAYEQY
.,TRBV12-3/TRBV12-4,ASSLYSRQAGGYT
many,TRBV5-6,ASSLPQPGQGYEQY
.,TRBV12-3/TRBV12-4,ASHQGQVVNEQY
few,TRBV27,ASSLSVLGGYEQY